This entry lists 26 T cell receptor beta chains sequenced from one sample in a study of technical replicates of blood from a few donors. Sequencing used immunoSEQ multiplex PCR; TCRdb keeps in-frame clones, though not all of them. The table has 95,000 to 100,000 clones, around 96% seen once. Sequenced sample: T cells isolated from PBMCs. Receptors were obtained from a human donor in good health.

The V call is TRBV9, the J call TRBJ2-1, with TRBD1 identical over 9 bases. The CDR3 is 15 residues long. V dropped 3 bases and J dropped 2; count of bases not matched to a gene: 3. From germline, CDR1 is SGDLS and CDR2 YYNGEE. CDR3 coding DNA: TGTGCCAGCAGCGGCGACAGGGGGGCCTACAATGAGCAGTTCTTC. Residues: CASSGDRGAYNEQFF.

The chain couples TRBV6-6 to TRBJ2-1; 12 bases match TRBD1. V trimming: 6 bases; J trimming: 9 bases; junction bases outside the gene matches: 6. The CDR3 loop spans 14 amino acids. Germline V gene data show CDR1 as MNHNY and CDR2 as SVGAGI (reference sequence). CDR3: CASRNRDRGLEQFF. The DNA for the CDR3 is TGTGCCAGCAGAAACCGGGACAGGGGGCTTGAGCAGTTCTTC.

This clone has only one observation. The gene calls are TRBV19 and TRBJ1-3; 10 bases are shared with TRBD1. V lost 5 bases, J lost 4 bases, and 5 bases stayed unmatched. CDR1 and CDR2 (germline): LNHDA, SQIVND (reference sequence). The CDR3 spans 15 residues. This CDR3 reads CASSATGGEGNTIYF. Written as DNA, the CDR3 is TGTGCCAGTAGTGCGACAGGGGGCGAGGGAAACACCATATATTTT.

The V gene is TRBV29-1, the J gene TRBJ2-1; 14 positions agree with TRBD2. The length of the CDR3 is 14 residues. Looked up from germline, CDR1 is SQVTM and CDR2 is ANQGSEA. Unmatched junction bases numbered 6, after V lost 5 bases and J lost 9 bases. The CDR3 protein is CSVTVGTSGSEQFF. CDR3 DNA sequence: TGCAGCGTTACCGTAGGGACTAGCGGGAGTGAGCAGTTCTTC.

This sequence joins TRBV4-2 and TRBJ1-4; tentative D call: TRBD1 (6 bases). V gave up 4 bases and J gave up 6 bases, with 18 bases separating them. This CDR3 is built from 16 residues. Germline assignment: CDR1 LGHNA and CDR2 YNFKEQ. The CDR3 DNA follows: TGTGCCAGCAGCCTTGGGGCACAGGGTGGGTATGAAAAACTGTTTTTT. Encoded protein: CASSLGAQGGYEKLFF.

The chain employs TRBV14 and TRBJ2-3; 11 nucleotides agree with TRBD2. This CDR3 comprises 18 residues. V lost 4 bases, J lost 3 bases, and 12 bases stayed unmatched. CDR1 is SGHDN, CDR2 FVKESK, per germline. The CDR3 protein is CASSLRRLAGLRTDTQYF. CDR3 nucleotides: TGTGCCAGCAGCCTAAGGCGACTAGCGGGATTGAGGACAGATACGCAGTATTTT.

DNA for the CDR3: TGTGCCAGCAGCTCGATTTATGGGACAAAACGCTCCTACAATGAGCAGTTCTTC. Protein sequence: CASSSIYGTKRSYNEQFF. This chain links TRBV11-3 with TRBJ2-1; maybe TRBD1 (6 bases). Looked up from germline, CDR1 is SGHNT and CDR2 is YENEEA. CDR3 length: 18 amino acids. Deletions cut 4 bases from V and 0 bases from J, with 19 bases between.

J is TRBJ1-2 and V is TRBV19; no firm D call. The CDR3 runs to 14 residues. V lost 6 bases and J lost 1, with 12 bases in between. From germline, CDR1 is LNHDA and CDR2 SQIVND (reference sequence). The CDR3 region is CASSLAGINYGYTF. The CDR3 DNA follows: TGTGCCAGTAGCCTGGCAGGAATTAACTATGGCTACACCTTC.

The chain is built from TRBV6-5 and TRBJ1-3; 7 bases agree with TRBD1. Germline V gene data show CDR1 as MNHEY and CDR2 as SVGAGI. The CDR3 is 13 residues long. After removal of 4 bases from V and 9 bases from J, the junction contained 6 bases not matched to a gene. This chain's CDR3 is CASSSRQGITIYF. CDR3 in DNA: TGTGCCAGCAGTTCACGACAGGGTATCACCATATATTTT.

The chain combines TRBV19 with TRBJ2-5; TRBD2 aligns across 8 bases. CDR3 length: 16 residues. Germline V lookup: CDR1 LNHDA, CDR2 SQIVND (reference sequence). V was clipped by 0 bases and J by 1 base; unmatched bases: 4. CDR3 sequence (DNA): TGTGCCAGTAGTATAGACGCGGGGGGTGTCCAAGAGACCCAGTACTTC. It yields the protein CASSIDAGGVQETQYF.

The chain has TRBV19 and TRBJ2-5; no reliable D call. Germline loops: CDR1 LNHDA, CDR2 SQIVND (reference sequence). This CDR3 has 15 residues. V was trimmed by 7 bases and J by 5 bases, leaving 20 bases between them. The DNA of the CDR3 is TGTGCCAGTACCCTATCCATTGGGCCTGCGGAGACCCAGTACTTC. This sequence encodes CASTLSIGPAETQYF. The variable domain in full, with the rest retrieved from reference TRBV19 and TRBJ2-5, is DGGITQSPKYLFRKEGQNVTLSCEQNLNHDAMYWYRQDPGQGLRLIYYSQIVNDFQKGDIAEGYSVSREKKESFPLTVTSAQKNPTAFYLCASTLSIGPAETQYFGPGTRLLVL.

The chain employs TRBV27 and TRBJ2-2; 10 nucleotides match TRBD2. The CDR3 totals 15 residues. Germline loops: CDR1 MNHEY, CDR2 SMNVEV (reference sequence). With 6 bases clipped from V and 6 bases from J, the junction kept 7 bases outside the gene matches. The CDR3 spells CASRLALAGAGELFF. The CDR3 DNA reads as TGTGCCAGCAGACTAGCGCTAGCGGGAGCCGGGGAGCTGTTTTTT.

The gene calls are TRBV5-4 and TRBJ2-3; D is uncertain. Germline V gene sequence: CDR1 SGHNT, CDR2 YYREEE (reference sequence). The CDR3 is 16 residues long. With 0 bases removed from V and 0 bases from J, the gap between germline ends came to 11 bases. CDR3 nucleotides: TGTGCCAGCAGCTTGGATTTAGTCCATAGCACAGATACGCAGTATTTT. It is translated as CASSLDLVHSTDTQYF.

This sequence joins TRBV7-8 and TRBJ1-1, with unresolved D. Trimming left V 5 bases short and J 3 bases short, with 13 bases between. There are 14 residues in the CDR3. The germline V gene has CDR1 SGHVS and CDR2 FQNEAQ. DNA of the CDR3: TGTGCCAGCAGCCCCCTCGGGTCGGACACTGAAGCTTTCTTT. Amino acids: CASSPLGSDTEAFF.

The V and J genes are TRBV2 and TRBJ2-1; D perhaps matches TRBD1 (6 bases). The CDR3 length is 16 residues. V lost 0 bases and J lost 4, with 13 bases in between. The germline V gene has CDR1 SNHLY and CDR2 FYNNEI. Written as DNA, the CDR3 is TGTGCCAGCAGTGAAGCGATGGGGGCCAATTACAATGAGCAGTTCTTC. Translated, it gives CASSEAMGANYNEQFF. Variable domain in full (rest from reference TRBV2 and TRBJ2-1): EPEVTQTPSHQVTQMGQEVILRCVPISNHLYFYWYRQILGQKVEFLVSFYNNEISEKSEIFDDQFSVERPDGSNFTLKIRSTKLEDSAMYFCASSEAMGANYNEQFFGPGTRLTVL.

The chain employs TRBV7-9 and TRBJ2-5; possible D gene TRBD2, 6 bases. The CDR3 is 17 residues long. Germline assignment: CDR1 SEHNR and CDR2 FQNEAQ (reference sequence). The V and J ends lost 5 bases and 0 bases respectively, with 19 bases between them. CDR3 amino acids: CASSPWFLAPYQETQYF. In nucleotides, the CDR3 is TGTGCCAGCAGCCCATGGTTCCTAGCGCCGTACCAAGAGACCCAGTACTTC.

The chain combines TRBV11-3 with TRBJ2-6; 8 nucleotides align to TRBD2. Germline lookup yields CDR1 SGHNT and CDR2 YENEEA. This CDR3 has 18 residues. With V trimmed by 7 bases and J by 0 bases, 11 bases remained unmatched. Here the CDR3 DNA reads TGTGCCAGCACCCTCGGGGGGGCCTTCTTCTCTGGGGCCAACGTCCTGACTTTC. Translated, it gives CASTLGGAFFSGANVLTF.

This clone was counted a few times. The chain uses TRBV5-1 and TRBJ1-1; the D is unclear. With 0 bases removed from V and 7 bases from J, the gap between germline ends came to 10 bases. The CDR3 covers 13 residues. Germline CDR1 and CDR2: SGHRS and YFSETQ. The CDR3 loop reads CASSLAPDIEAFF. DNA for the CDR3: TGCGCCAGCAGCTTGGCCCCAGATATTGAAGCTTTCTTT.

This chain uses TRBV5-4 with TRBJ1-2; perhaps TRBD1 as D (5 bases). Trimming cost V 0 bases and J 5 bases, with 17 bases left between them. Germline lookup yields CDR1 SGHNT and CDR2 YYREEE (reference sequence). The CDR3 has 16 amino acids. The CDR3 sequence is CASSLARPDRFYGYTF. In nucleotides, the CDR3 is TGTGCCAGCAGCTTGGCTCGTCCCGACAGATTTTATGGCTACACCTTC.

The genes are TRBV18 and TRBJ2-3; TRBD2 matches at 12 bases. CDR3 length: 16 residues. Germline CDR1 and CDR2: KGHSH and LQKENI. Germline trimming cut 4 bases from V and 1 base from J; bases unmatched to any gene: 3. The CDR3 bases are TGTGCCAGCTCACTCCTAGCGGGGGGGCGCACAGATACGCAGTATTTT. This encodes CASSLLAGGRTDTQYF.

The CDR3 region is CASSPAPRTDRGNEQFF. For the CDR3, the DNA is TGTGCCAGCAGTCCTGCACCCCGCACGGACAGGGGGAATGAGCAGTTCTTC. This chain links TRBV27 with TRBJ2-1; 10 bases fit TRBD1. Germline V gene sequence: CDR1 MNHEY, CDR2 SMNVEV (reference sequence). Trimming cost V 5 bases and J 7 bases; bases outside gene matches: 14. The CDR3 consists of 17 residues.

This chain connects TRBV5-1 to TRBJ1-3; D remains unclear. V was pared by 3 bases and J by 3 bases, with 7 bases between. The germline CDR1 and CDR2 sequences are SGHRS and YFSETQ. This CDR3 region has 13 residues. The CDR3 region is CASSSGIGNTIYF. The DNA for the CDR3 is TGCGCCAGCAGCTCGGGAATTGGAAACACCATATATTTT. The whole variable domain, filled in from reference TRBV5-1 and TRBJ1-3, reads KAGVTQTPRYLIKTRGQQVTLSCSPISGHRSVSWYQQTPGQGLQFLFEYFSETQRNKGNFPGRFSGRQFSNSRSEMNVSTLELGDSALYLCASSSGIGNTIYFGEGSWLTVV.

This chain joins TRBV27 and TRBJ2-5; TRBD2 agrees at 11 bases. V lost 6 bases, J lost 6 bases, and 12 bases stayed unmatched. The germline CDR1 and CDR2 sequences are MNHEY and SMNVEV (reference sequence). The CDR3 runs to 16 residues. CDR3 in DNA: TGTGCCAGCAGCAGACGGGAGACTAGCGGGGAACAGACCCAGTACTTC. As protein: CASSRRETSGEQTQYF.

As DNA, the CDR3 is TGTGCCAGCAGCCTCTCGGTAGGGGGACTATTCACAGATACGCAGTATTTT. It specifies CASSLSVGGLFTDTQYF. The J gene is TRBJ2-3, the V gene TRBV7-6, with D possibly being TRBD2 (7 bases). The CDR3 consists of 17 residues. V lost 5 bases, J lost 2 bases, and 20 bases lay in between. Germline CDR1 SGHVS, CDR2 FNYEAQ.

The CDR3 nucleotides are TGTGCCTCATCAGACAGGGTGGAGTATGGCTACACCTTC. It is translated as CASSDRVEYGYTF. V gene TRBV30 combines with J gene TRBJ1-2, with 7 bases identical to TRBD1. CDR1 and CDR2 from the germline V gene are GTSNPN and SVGIG (reference sequence). The CDR3 spans 13 residues. J was trimmed by 5 bases and V by 7 bases; bases with no gene match: 10.

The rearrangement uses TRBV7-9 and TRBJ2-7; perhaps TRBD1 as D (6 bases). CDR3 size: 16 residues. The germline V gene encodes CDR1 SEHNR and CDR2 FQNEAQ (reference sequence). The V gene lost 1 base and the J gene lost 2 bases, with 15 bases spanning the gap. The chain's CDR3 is CASSLVSFGQTYEQYF. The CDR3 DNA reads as TGTGCCAGCAGCTTAGTAAGTTTTGGACAGACCTACGAGCAGTACTTC.